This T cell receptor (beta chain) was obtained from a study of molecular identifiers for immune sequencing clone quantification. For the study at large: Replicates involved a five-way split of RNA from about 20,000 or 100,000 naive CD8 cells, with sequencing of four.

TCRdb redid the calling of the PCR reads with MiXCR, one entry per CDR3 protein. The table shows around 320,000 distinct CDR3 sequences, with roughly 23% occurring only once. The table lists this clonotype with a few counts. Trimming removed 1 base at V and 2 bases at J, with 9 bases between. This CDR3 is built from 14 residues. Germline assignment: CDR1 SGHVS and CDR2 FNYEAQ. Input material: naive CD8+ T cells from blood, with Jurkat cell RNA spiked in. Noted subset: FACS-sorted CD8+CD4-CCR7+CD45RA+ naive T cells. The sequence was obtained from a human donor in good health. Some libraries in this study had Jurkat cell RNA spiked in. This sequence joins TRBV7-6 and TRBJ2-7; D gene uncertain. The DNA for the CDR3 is TGTGCCAGCAGCTTAGGGGTACAGCCCTACGAGCAGTACTTC. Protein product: CASSLGVQPYEQYF.